This T cell receptor beta chain was sequenced for a study of shared clonotypes between healthy human individuals. Study findings and constraints: When compared with the clonotypes that were shared by all four sorted-subset donors, the non-shared clonotypes turned out to have lower generation probabilities.

Sequencing used immunoSEQ multiplex PCR; TCRdb keeps in-frame clones, though not all of them. The repertoire includes millions of clones, roughly 95% of them detected once, and around 1.1% sits in the top ten. Concerning this clone itself: Its antigen remains unknown.

CD45RO-negative cells were positively selected for CCR7, leaving out terminally differentiated effector memory CD45RA+ cells. The specimen sequenced was naive CD8+ T cells sorted from blood. The clonotype originates from a man younger than 35 in good health.

The CDR3 protein is CASSLINGYGYTF. CDR3 coding DNA: TGTGCCAGCAGCTTAATTAACGGCTATGGCTACACCTTC. V is TRBV5-6 and J is TRBJ1-2, with D uncertain. Trimming removed 2 bases from V and 4 bases from J, with 9 bases in between. The CDR3 is 13 residues long. Germline loops: CDR1 SGHDT, CDR2 YYEEEE.